These T cell receptor beta chains were read from a single sample in a study of shared clonotypes between healthy human individuals. Sequencing used immunoSEQ multiplex PCR; TCRdb keeps in-frame clones, though not all of them. The sample lists approximately 1,500,000 clones; 98% were seen once. The sequenced sample was naive CD4+ T cells sorted from blood. The receptors shown here come from a young man in good health. CDR3s include the opening cysteine and the closing phenylalanine or tryptophan. D genes are given only for firm matches. Clone sizes are given selectively: once, few, many, or a class where the clone is expanded.

>TRBJ1-4|.|TRBV5-1|.
TGCGCCAGCAGCTTGGGTCCCACGCGGGATGAAAAACTGTTTTTT
CASSLGPTRDEKLFF
>TRBJ2-2|.|TRBV5-1|.
TGCGCCAGCAGCTTGGCCCTCCGAACTCTAAACACCGGGGAGCTGTTTTTT
CASSLALRTLNTGELFF
>TRBJ2-7|.|TRBV29-1|TRBD2
TGCAGCGTTGCCGGGACTAGCGGGAGTTTAAAGGGGTACGAGCAGTACTTC
CSVAGTSGSLKGYEQYF
>TRBJ1-2|once|TRBV5-5|.
TGTGCCAGCAGCTTGGGGGTTAACTATGGCTACACCTTC
CASSLGVNYGYTF
>TRBJ1-1|.|TRBV28|.
TGTGCCAGCAGTTCACCCCAGGGGAGGGGAACTGAAGCTTTCTTT
CASSSPQGRGTEAFF
>TRBJ2-3|.|TRBV5-1|TRBD1
TGCGCCAGCAGCTTGGACAGGGGGAGCGCAGATACGCAGTATTTT
CASSLDRGSADTQYF
>TRBJ2-1|.|TRBV11-2|.
TGTGCCAGCAGTTGGAGGGTTTACAATGAGCAGTTCTTC
CASSWRVYNEQFF
>TRBJ2-3|.|TRBV5-8|.
TGTGCCAGCAGCTTAGCTTTATGGGGGAACACAGATACGCAGTATTTT
CASSLALWGNTDTQYF
>TRBJ2-3|.|TRBV15|TRBD2
TGTGCCACCACCATTACGACTAGCGGGAGCACAGATACGCAGTATTTT
CATTITTSGSTDTQYF
>TRBJ1-1|.|TRBV5-1|.
TGCGCCAGCACCCGCCGGGGAAGAGAAACGGCCCTGTCCACTATGAACACTGAAGCTTTCTTT
CASTRRGRETALSTMNTEAFF
>TRBJ2-1|.|TRBV25-1|.
TGTGCCAGCAGTGACCCAGGAGCGGCCGCCTACAATGAGCAGTTCTTC
CASSDPGAAAYNEQFF
>TRBJ2-5|.|TRBV18|TRBD2
TGTGCCAGCTCACCACAGTCGCGCGGGAGTGGGGACCAAGAGACCCAGTACTTC
CASSPQSRGSGDQETQYF
>TRBJ2-7|.|TRBV28|TRBD2
TGTGCCAGCGGACTAGCGGGAGGGGGACCCTACGAGCAGTACTTC
CASGLAGGGPYEQYF
>TRBJ2-1|.|TRBV5-1|.
TGCGCCAGCAGCTTGAACAGCGGTCAGTACAATGAGCAGTTCTTC
CASSLNSGQYNEQFF
>TRBJ2-7|once|TRBV9|TRBD1
TGTGCCAGCAGCGAAGGGGTCGGGACAGGGAATCGCGAGCAGTACTTC
CASSEGVGTGNREQYF